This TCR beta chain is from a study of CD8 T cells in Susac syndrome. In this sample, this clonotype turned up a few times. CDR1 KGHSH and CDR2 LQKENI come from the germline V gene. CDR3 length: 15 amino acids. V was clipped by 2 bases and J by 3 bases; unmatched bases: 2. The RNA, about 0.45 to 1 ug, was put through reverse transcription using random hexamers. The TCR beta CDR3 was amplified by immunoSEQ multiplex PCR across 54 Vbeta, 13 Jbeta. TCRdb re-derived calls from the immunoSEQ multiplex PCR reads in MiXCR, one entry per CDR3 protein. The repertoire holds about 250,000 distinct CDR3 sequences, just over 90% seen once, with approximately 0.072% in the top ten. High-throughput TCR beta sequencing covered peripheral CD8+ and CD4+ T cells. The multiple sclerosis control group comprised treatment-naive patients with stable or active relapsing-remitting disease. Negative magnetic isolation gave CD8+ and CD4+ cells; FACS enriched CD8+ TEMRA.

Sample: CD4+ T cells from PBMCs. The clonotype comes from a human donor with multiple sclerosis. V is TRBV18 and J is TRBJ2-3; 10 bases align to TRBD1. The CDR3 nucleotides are TGTGCCAGCTCACCAACGGGACAGGGGACAGATACGCAGTATTTT. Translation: CASSPTGQGTDTQYF.